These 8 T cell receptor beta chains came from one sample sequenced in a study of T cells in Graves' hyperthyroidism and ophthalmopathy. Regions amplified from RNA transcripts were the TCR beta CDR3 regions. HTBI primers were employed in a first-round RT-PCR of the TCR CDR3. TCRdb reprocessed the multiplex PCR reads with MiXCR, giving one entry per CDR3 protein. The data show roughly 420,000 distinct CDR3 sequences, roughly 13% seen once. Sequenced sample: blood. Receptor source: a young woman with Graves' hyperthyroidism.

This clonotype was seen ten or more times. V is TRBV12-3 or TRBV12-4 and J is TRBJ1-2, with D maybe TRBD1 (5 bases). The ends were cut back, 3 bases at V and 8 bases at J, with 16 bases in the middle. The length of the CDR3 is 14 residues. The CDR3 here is CASSFSGGRDGYTF. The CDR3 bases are TGTGCCAGCAGTTTTTCGGGGGGACGGGACGGCTACACCTTC.

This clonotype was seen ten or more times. The CDR3 protein is CASSFAHTGSRNSPLHF. CDR3 bases: TGTGCCAGCAGTTTCGCACACACAGGGAGTCGGAATTCACCCCTCCACTTT. The chain is built from TRBV28 and TRBJ1-6; D possibly corresponds to TRBD1 (6 bases). Between the trimmed V and J ends, which lost 3 bases and 7 bases, there was a span of 19 bases. Germline assignment: CDR1 MDHEN and CDR2 SYDVKM. The CDR3 spans 17 residues.

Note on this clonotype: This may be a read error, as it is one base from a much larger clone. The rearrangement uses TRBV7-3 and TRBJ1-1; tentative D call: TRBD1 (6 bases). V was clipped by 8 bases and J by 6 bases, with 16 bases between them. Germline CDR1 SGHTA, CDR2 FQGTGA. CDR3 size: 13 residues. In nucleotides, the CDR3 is TGTGCCAGCGGAGAAACAGGGTCCGCTGAAGCTTTCTTT. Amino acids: CASGETGSAEAFF.

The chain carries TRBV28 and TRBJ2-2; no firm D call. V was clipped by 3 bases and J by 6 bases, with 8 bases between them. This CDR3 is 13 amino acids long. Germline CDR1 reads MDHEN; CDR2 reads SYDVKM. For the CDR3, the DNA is TGTGCCAGCAGTTTCCAAGCCCCCGGGGAGCTGTTTTTT. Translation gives CASSFQAPGELFF. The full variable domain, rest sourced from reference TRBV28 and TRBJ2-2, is DVKVTQSSRYLVKRTGEKVFLECVQDMDHENMFWYRQDPGLGLRLIYFSYDVKMKEKGDIPEGYSVSREKKERFSLILESASTNQTSMYLCASSFQAPGELFFGEGSRLTVL.

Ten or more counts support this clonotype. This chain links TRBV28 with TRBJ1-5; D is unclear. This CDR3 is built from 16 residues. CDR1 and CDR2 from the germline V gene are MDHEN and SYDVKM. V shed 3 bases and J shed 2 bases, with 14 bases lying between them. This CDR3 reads CASSFFRTVRNQPQHF. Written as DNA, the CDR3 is TGTGCCAGCAGTTTCTTCCGGACCGTTCGCAATCAGCCCCAGCATTTT. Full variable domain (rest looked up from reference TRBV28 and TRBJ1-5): DVKVTQSSRYLVKRTGEKVFLECVQDMDHENMFWYRQDPGLGLRLIYFSYDVKMKEKGDIPEGYSVSREKKERFSLILESASTNQTSMYLCASSFFRTVRNQPQHFGDGTRLSIL.

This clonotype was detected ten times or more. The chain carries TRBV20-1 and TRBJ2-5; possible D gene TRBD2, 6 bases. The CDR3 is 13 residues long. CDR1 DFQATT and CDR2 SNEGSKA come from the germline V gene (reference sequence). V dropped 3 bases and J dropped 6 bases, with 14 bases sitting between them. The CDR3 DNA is TGCAGTGCTAGTATGCGGGGCGGAAAGACCCAGTACTTC. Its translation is CSASMRGGKTQYF.

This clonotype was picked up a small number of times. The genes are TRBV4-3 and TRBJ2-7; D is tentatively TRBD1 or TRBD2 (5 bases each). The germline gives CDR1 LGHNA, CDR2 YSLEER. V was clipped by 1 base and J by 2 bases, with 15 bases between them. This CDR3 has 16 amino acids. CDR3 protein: CASSQAGAATAYEQYF. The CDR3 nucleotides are TGCGCCAGCAGCCAAGCCGGGGCCGCCACAGCCTACGAGCAGTACTTC.

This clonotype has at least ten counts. CDR3 protein: CASSLDPGGVGGYTF. The DNA of the CDR3 is TGTGCCAGCAGCTTAGACCCAGGGGGCGTAGGTGGCTACACCTTC. The chain uses TRBV11-2 and TRBJ1-2; 8 bases match TRBD1. The CDR3 runs 15 residues. In germline, CDR1 is SGHAT, CDR2 FQNNGV. V shed 0 bases, J shed 7 bases, and the junction held 7 bases outside the gene matches. Using reference TRBV11-2 and TRBJ1-2 for the parts outside the CDR3, the full variable domain is EAGVAQSPRYKIIEKRQSVAFWCNPISGHATLYWYQQILGQGPKLLIQFQNNGVVDDSQLPKDRFSAERLKGVDSTLKIQPAKLEDSAVYLCASSLDPGGVGGYTFGSGTRLTVV.